The 8 T cell receptor beta chains below were found in one sample sequenced in a study of cytomegalovirus exposure and HLA in healthy donors. The PCR made use of 60 Vbeta and 13 Jbeta primers. Libraries were prepared by immunoSEQ multiplex PCR; TCRdb keeps only in-frame clonotypes and omits some of them. The table has 90,000 to 120,000 clones, 82% seen once; the top ten hold 2% to 3%. Sample: PBMCs. The receptors were gathered from a man between 25 and 39 years old in good health and CMV-seropositive.

The V gene is TRBV6-1, the J gene TRBJ1-6; 10 positions agree with TRBD1. CDR1 and CDR2 from the germline V gene are MNHNS and SASEGT. V lost 4 bases, J lost 6 bases, and 9 bases stayed unmatched. This CDR3 is 17 amino acids long. As DNA, the CDR3 is TGTGCCAGCAGTGCGACGCCGAGACAGGGGGCTAATTCACCCCTCCACTTT. The encoded protein is CASSATPRQGANSPLHF.

This rearrangement joins TRBV19 to TRBJ1-3; D may be TRBD1 (6 bases). V lost 10 bases, J lost 1 base, and 14 bases lay in between. Germline CDR1 LNHDA, CDR2 SQIVND (reference sequence). This CDR3 comprises 14 residues. The CDR3 reads CATSTGASGNTIYF. The CDR3 nucleotides read TGTGCCACATCGACAGGAGCTTCTGGAAACACCATATATTTT. Full variable domain (remainder filled in from reference TRBV19 and TRBJ1-3): DGGITQSPKYLFRKEGQNVTLSCEQNLNHDAMYWYRQDPGQGLRLIYYSQIVNDFQKGDIAEGYSVSREKKESFPLTVTSAQKNPTAFYLCATSTGASGNTIYFGEGSWLTVV.

The chain carries TRBV11-2 and TRBJ1-3, with 8 bases that match TRBD1. The CDR3 extends over 12 amino acids. The junction had 2 bases not matched to a gene; V was cut back by 2 bases and J by 11 bases. Germline CDR1 and CDR2: SGHAT and FQNNGV. As DNA, the CDR3 is TGTGCCAGCAGCTTATCGACAGGGGCCATATATTTT. It specifies CASSLSTGAIYF. The full variable domain, completed using reference TRBV11-2 and TRBJ1-3, is EAGVAQSPRYKIIEKRQSVAFWCNPISGHATLYWYQQILGQGPKLLIQFQNNGVVDDSQLPKDRFSAERLKGVDSTLKIQPAKLEDSAVYLCASSLSTGAIYFGEGSWLTVV.

J is TRBJ1-1 and V is TRBV11-2; 7 bases fit TRBD1. This CDR3 has 13 amino acids. J lost 9 bases, V lost 0 bases, and 4 bases had no gene match. Germline V gives CDR1 SGHAT, CDR2 FQNNGV. In DNA form, the CDR3 reads TGTGCCAGCAGCTTAGAAGAGGGGGCAAAAGCTTTCTTT. Residues: CASSLEEGAKAFF.

V usage is TRBV18 and J usage is TRBJ1-2; D gene unclear. CDR1 and CDR2 (germline): KGHSH, LQKENI. The CDR3 length is 13 residues. The germline V and J ends were trimmed by 4 bases and 1 base, with 7 bases remaining between them. CDR3 loop: CASSRGSNYGYTF. The CDR3 region has the DNA TGTGCCAGCTCACGAGGCAGTAACTATGGCTACACCTTC. Together with reference TRBV18 and TRBJ1-2, the CDR3 gives the full variable domain: NAGVMQNPRHLVRRRGQEARLRCSPMKGHSHVYWYRQLPEEGLKFMVYLQKENIIDESGMPKERFSAEFPKEGPSILRIQQVVRGDSAAYFCASSRGSNYGYTFGSGTRLTVV.

The chain is built from TRBV19 and TRBJ1-2, with 8 bases that match TRBD1. Germline CDR1 LNHDA, CDR2 SQIVND (reference sequence). The V gene end was trimmed by 5 bases and the J gene end by 6 bases; junction bases not matched to a gene: 11. The CDR3 spans 15 residues. CDR3 DNA: TGTGCCAGTAGTGCTCGGACAGGGCTTTTCGATGGCTACACCTTC. Translating it yields CASSARTGLFDGYTF.

The chain links TRBV11-3 to TRBJ2-5; the D gene is possibly TRBD2 (6 bases). The germline gives CDR1 SGHNT, CDR2 YENEEA. Trimming cost V 10 bases and J 5 bases, with 29 bases left between them. The CDR3 totals 17 residues. In DNA form, the CDR3 reads TGTGCCACCTCGACTAGGGGAACCCCATTACCCCCCGAGACCCAGTACTTC. It specifies CATSTRGTPLPPETQYF.

The V gene is TRBV12-5, the J gene TRBJ1-1; a possible D gene is TRBD1 (5 bases). The CDR3 sequence is 13 residues long. The germline CDR1 and CDR2 sequences are LGHNT and FRNRAP. Trimming cost V 3 bases and J 2 bases, with 7 bases left between them. The CDR3 region has the DNA TGTGCTAGTGGTTTAGGGGTAAACACTGAAGCTTTCTTT. Translated: CASGLGVNTEAFF. The full variable domain, rest sourced from reference TRBV12-5 and TRBJ1-1, is DARVTQTPRHKVTEMGQEVTMRCQPILGHNTVFWYRQTMMQGLELLAYFRNRAPLDDSGMPKDRFSAEMPDATLATLKIQPSEPRDSAVYFCASGLGVNTEAFFGQGTRLTVV.